A single sample is the source of the 16 T cell receptor beta chains below, sequenced in a study of blood T cells in healthy people across ages. Then a second PCR, running roughly 7 to 11 cycles, was carried out with a sample-barcoded 5' primer and a J-beta primer mix. Each CDR3 protein is one row after TCRdb ran MiXCR on the 5' RACE reads. The sample comprises some 1.6 million distinct CDR3 sequences, approximately 32% of which are singletons, and over 9% rests with the top ten. The source material was blood. Source of these receptors: a woman aged 25 to 39 in good health.

This clonotype was seen a single time. An end of the junction differs from the germline gene, which may be a read error. The chain recombines TRBV15 with TRBJ2-1; D is possibly TRBD1 or TRBD2 (6 bases each). This CDR3 is built from 14 residues. CDR1 and CDR2 from the germline V gene are LNHNV and YYDKDF (reference sequence). The CDR3 nucleotides read TGTGCCACCTCACTGGGGGGCTCCTCCAATGAGCAGTTCTTC. Translating gives CATSLGGSSNEQFF.

This clonotype has more than one count but fewer than ten. V gene TRBV20-1 combines with J gene TRBJ2-7, with 7 bases that match TRBD1. Germline V gene sequence: CDR1 DFQATT, CDR2 SNEGSKA (reference sequence). This CDR3 is 17 amino acids long. V dropped 5 bases and J dropped 3; count of bases not matched to a gene: 19. The CDR3 here is CSAAGSDRVRSGYEQYF. Written as DNA, the CDR3 is TGCAGTGCTGCAGGATCCGACAGGGTCCGATCGGGCTACGAGCAGTACTTC.

This clonotype appeared a few times. This chain links TRBV7-8 with TRBJ2-5; D possibly corresponds to TRBD2 (6 bases). CDR1 and CDR2 (germline): SGHVS, FQNEAQ. Trimming took off 2 bases at V and 11 bases at J, with 15 bases between the two ends. CDR3 length equals 13 residues. The CDR3 loop is CASSLLEGREQYF. CDR3 in DNA: TGTGCCAGCAGCTTATTGGAGGGTCGGGAGCAGTACTTC.

A word on this clonotype: Sequence at one end of the junction differs from germline and may be a read error. V usage is TRBV5-1 and J usage is TRBJ2-2, with D maybe TRBD1 (5 bases). Germline CDR1 reads SGHRS; CDR2 reads YFSETQ. The CDR3 is 15 residues long. The CDR3 loop is CASNLARAYTGELFF. CDR3 coding DNA: TGCGCCAGCAACTTGGCCAGGGCCTACACCGGGGAGCTGTTTTTT.

On this clonotype: The junction shows a germline mismatch at one end, possibly a read error. The rearrangement joins TRBV12-3 or TRBV12-4 to TRBJ2-3; D is possibly TRBD1 (6 bases). The CDR3 extends over 16 amino acids. CDR3 protein: CANSFLTGPPWNTQYF. CDR3 sequence (DNA): TGTGCCAACAGTTTTTTGACAGGACCCCCTTGGAATACGCAGTATTTT.

This chain uses TRBV6-5 with TRBJ1-4; maybe TRBD1 (5 bases). The V end was cut by 6 bases, the J end by 6 bases, with 11 bases between. The CDR3 consists of 13 residues. Germline loops: CDR1 MNHEY, CDR2 SVGAGI. CDR3 sequence (DNA): TGTGCCAGCAGCTCCGGGACCCATGAAAAACTGTTTTTT. Amino acid sequence: CASSSGTHEKLFF.

The CDR3 nucleotides are TGCAGTGCTAGAGATCCGGCGGGAGGGCCTTGGAATGAGCAGTTCTTC. This translates into CSARDPAGGPWNEQFF. The chain recombines TRBV20-1 with TRBJ2-1; TRBD2 matches 9 bases. V shed 0 bases and J 7 bases; nucleotides not matched to a gene: 10. The CDR3 runs 16 residues. Germline V gives CDR1 DFQATT, CDR2 SNEGSKA (reference sequence).

The chain uses TRBV7-9 and TRBJ2-1, with D perhaps TRBD2 (6 bases). The CDR3 is 13 amino acids. V lost 4 bases and J 8 bases, leaving 12 bases between the germline ends. Germline CDR1 reads SEHNR; CDR2 reads FQNEAQ (reference sequence). DNA for the CDR3: TGTGCCAGCAGCTCCGGGGCTAGCGATGAGCAGTTCTTC. Translated: CASSSGASDEQFF.

This chain joins TRBV5-6 and TRBJ1-1; D gene ambiguous. The ends were cut back, 0 bases at V and 10 bases at J, with 13 bases in the middle. The CDR3 contains 13 residues. Germline V lookup: CDR1 SGHDT, CDR2 YYEEEE. CDR3 protein: CASSLAVLRRAFF. CDR3 nucleotides: TGTGCCAGCAGCTTGGCCGTTCTAAGGAGAGCTTTCTTT. Drawing the rest from reference TRBV5-6 and TRBJ1-1, the complete variable domain is DAGVTQSPTHLIKTRGQQVTLRCSPKSGHDTVSWYQQALGQGPQFIFQYYEEEERQRGNFPDRFSGHQFPNYSSELNVNALLLGDSALYLCASSLAVLRRAFFGQGTRLTVV.

This chain links TRBV27 with TRBJ2-3; TRBD1 might be the D (6 bases). Trimming cost V 5 bases and J 5 bases, with 29 bases left between them. The CDR3 length is 19 residues. CDR1 MNHEY and CDR2 SMNVEV come from the germline V gene (reference sequence). Here the CDR3 DNA reads TGTGCCAGCAGTCTCCTCAGGGCAGGGGCGTTCGGGCTGAGAGATACGCAGTATTTT. It encodes CASSLLRAGAFGLRDTQYF.

The table lists this clonotype with a few counts. J is TRBJ2-1 and V is TRBV6-6, with 8 bases fitting TRBD2. With V trimmed by 5 bases and J by 6 bases, 9 bases remained unmatched. Germline V gene lookup returns CDR1 MNHNY and CDR2 SVGAGI (reference sequence). CDR3 length equals 15 residues. The DNA for the CDR3 is TGTGCCAGCAGTCGTACCGGGACTAGTCCCAATGAGCAGTTCTTC. It codes for CASSRTGTSPNEQFF.

The J gene is TRBJ2-7, the V gene TRBV7-2, with 9 bases fitting TRBD2. Germline CDR1 and CDR2: SGHTA and FQGNSA. Trimming took 5 bases from V and 4 from J; bases not matched to a gene: 6. This CDR3 has 14 residues. As DNA, the CDR3 is TGTGCCAGCAGCCCTCGACTAGCGGTATACGAGCAGTACTTC. Translating gives CASSPRLAVYEQYF. Together with reference TRBV7-2 and TRBJ2-7, the CDR3 gives the full variable domain: GAGVSQSPSNKVTEKGKDVELRCDPISGHTALYWYRQSLGQGLEFLIYFQGNSAPDKSGLPSDRFSAERTGGSVSTLTIQRTQQEDSAVYLCASSPRLAVYEQYFGPGTRLTVT.

This clonotype was found a few times. The chain combines TRBV2 with TRBJ2-7, with D possibly called TRBD1 or TRBD2 (5 bases each). CDR1 SNHLY and CDR2 FYNNEI come from the germline V gene. The V gene lost 7 bases and the J gene lost 7 bases, with 17 bases spanning the gap. The CDR3 length is 13 residues. The CDR3 DNA is TGTGCCAGCATGAGAGGGGCCCAGGGTGAGCAGTACTTC. It codes for CASMRGAQGEQYF.

This chain joins TRBV7-3 and TRBJ2-1; D is possibly TRBD1 or TRBD2 (5 bases each). V lost 5 bases and J lost 5, with 10 bases in between. The length of the CDR3 is 13 residues. The germline V gene has CDR1 SGHTA and CDR2 FQGTGA. CDR3 nucleotide sequence: TGTGCCAGCAGCCGGGGACGCCACAATGAGCAGTTCTTC. Residues: CASSRGRHNEQFF.

The V call is TRBV3-1, the J call TRBJ2-7; TRBD2 matches at 10 bases. CDR1 is LGHDT and CDR2 is YNNKEL in the germline V gene (reference sequence). With V trimmed by 1 base and J by 4 bases, 4 bases remained unmatched. The CDR3 length is 15 residues. The chain's CDR3 is CASSQGSTSGYEQYF. The CDR3 DNA follows: TGTGCCAGCAGCCAAGGGTCGACTAGCGGGTACGAGCAGTACTTC.

Written as DNA, the CDR3 is TGCAGTGCTCCGCTCGCGGGGCGGTCGATAGAGACCCAGTACTTC. As protein: CSAPLAGRSIETQYF. This sequence joins TRBV20-1 and TRBJ2-5; possibly TRBD2 for D (6 bases). V was trimmed by 5 bases and J by 4 bases, leaving 20 bases between them. Germline V gene data show CDR1 as DFQATT and CDR2 as SNEGSKA (reference sequence). The CDR3 is 15 amino acids.